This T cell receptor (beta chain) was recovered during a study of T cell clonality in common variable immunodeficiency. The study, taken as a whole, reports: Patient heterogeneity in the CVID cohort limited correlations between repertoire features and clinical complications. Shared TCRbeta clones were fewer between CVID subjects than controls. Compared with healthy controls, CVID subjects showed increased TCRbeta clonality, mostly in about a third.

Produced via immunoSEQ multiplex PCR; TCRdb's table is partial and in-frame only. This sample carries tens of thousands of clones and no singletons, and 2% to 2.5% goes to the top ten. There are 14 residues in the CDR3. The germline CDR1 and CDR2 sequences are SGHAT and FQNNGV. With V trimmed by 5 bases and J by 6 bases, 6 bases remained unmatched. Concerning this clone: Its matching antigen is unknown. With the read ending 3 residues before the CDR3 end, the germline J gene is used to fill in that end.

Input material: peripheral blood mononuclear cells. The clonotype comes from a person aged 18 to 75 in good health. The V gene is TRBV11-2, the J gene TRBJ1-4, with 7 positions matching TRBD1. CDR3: CASSRDSHYEKLFF. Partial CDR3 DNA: TGTGCCAGCAGCCGGGACAGCCATTATGAAAAA.